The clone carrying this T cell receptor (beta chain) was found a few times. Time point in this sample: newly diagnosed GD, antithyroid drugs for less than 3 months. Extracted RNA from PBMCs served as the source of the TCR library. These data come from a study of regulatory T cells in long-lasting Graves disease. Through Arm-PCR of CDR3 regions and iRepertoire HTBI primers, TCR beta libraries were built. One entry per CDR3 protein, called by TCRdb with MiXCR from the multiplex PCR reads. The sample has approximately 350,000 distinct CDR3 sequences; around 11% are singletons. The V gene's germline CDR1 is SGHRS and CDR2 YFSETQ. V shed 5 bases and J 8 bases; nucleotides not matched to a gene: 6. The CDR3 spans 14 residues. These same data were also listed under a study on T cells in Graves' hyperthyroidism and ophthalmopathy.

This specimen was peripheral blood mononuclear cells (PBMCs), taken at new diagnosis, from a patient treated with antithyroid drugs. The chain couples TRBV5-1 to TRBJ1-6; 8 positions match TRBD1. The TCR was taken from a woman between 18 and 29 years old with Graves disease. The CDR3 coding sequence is TGCGCCAGCAGAGGGAACAGGGGGGATTCACCCCTCCACTTT. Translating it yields CASRGNRGDSPLHF. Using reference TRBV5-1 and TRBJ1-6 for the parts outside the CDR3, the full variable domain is KAGVTQTPRYLIKTRGQQVTLSCSPISGHRSVSWYQQTPGQGLQFLFEYFSETQRNKGNFPGRFSGRQFSNSRSEMNVSTLELGDSALYLCASRGNRGDSPLHFGNGTRLTVT.